This T cell receptor beta chain was documented in a study of cytomegalovirus exposure and HLA in healthy donors. At the level of the study: HLA-typed donors were the source of some 80 million unique TCRs, which an early data release held. Study outcomes and limitations: Indistinguishable V segments, including TRBV6-2 and TRBV6-3, were excluded. Several of the most significant clusters appeared, in a later analysis, to be linked to common viral pathogens. There were a few CMV-associated chains whose specificity for CMV antigens was confirmed in vitro.

Per the germline V gene, CDR1 is LGHNA and CDR2 is YSLEER. Trimming cost V 1 base and J 8 bases; bases outside gene matches: 11. This CDR3 comprises 17 residues. Both 60 Vbeta primers and 13 Jbeta primers went into the PCR. The method was immunoSEQ multiplex PCR; TCRdb's version includes in-frame clones alone and lacks a portion of them. The table has 160,000 or so clones, around 80% seen once; the top ten hold 1.4% to 1.5%. A word on this clone: The antigen remains unidentified.

The TCR sequence derives from a male donor in good health and CMV-seronegative. The specimen was PBMCs. This sequence joins TRBV4-3 and TRBJ1-6; TRBD1 aligns across 7 bases. CDR3 in amino acids: CASSQGSQGKRDSPLHF. CDR3 sequence (DNA): TGCGCCAGCAGCCAAGGCTCACAGGGGAAAAGGGATTCACCCCTCCACTTT.